This T cell receptor beta chain derives from a study of blood T cell repertoires in COVID-19. Across the whole study: Acute and convalescent COVID-19 samples came from the United States, Italy and Spain.

Method: immunoSEQ multiplex PCR; TCRdb's copy keeps in-frame clones and lacks some. The data hold about 160,000 clones, with over 80% observed a single time. V was pared by 1 base and J by 4 bases, with 7 bases of the junction left unmatched. This CDR3 has 16 residues. Germline CDR1 reads MNHEY; CDR2 reads SMNVEV (reference sequence). The gene calls are TRBV27 and TRBJ2-1; TRBD1 matches at 7 bases. This TCR came from a woman between 55 and 75 years old who had recovered from COVID-19. Sequenced sample: peripheral blood. The CDR3 spells CASSLWGQLEYNEQFF. DNA of the CDR3: TGTGCCAGCAGTTTATGGGGACAGTTGGAATACAATGAGCAGTTCTTC.